This T cell receptor beta chain derives from a study of T cell repertoires in cytomegalovirus infection. TCRdb recomputed calls from the reads with MiXCR, one row per CDR3 protein. The sample shows roughly 280,000 distinct CDR3 sequences, around 15% of them seen only once. Sequencing was done on a sample of PBMCs. This receptor was identified in a human donor in good health (CMV status not recorded). Some clones in this sample may be carry-over from other donors' samples.

This CDR3 reads CSASEGAAGYTF. For the CDR3, the DNA is TGCAGTGCTAGTGAGGGGGCGGCTGGCTACACCTTC. The chain recombines TRBV20-1 with TRBJ1-2, with TRBD1 identical over 7 bases. Trimming took 3 bases from V and 7 from J; bases not matched to a gene: 5. CDR3 length: 12 amino acids. CDR1 is DFQATT, CDR2 SNEGSKA, per germline (reference sequence).